The clone carrying this TCR beta chain was picked up many times. Its antigen is undetermined. The entry originates in a study of T cells in Graves' hyperthyroidism and ophthalmopathy. Whole-study findings and limits: In the analysis, a 13 V-J model separated ophthalmopathy from stable hyperthyroidism. Before onset, ophthalmopathy was predicted by the model a median about six months earlier.

Amplification targeted TCR beta CDR3 regions from RNA transcripts. Initially, a first-round RT-PCR of the TCR CDR3 employed the HTBI primer set. TCRdb called the multiplex PCR reads again in MiXCR, with one record for every CDR3 protein. The table lists more than 350,000 distinct CDR3 sequences, roughly 15% of them singletons. This CDR3 spans 14 amino acids. Germline CDR1 SNHLY, CDR2 FYNNEI. Trimming took 5 bases from V and 6 from J; bases not matched to a gene: 4. The sample consisted of blood. The TCR originated in a woman aged 60-75 years with Graves' ophthalmopathy. The chain recombines TRBV2 with TRBJ2-7; 13 bases match TRBD2. CDR3 DNA: TGTGCCAGCAGTCAGGGACTAGCGGGATTCGAGCAGTACTTC. Its translation is CASSQGLAGFEQYF.